This is a list of T cell receptor beta chains from one sample in a study of blood T cell repertoires in COVID-19. Method: immunoSEQ multiplex PCR; TCRdb's copy keeps in-frame clones and lacks some. The sample carries under 150,000 clones, around nine tenths recorded once. The specimen sequenced was peripheral blood. The receptors were sampled from a woman between 40 and 50 years old with acute or convalescent COVID-19. Each CDR3 is given with its conserved first and last residue. The D gene is left open where the match is weak. The size of a clone is reported for some rows only, either as once, few or many, or as a class for expanded clones.

. | TRBD2 | TRBJ2-1 | TRBV7-2 | TGTGCCAGCAGCTCGCTGACTAGCGCGAGCTCCTACAATGAGCAGTTCTTC | CASSSLTSASSYNEQFF
once | TRBD1 | TRBJ2-2 | TRBV2 | TGTGCCAGCCGTTCTGACAGGGCGGGCGGTACCGGGGAGCTGTTTTTT | CASRSDRAGGTGELFF
. | . | TRBJ1-4 | TRBV5-6 | TGTGCCAGCAGTACAGGGTTTTCGGATGAAAAACTGTTTTTT | CASSTGFSDEKLFF
. | TRBD1 | TRBJ2-1 | TRBV6-5 | TGTGCCAGCATTCCGGGACAGAGACACAATGAGCAGTTCTTC | CASIPGQRHNEQFF
. | TRBD2 | TRBJ2-5 | TRBV4-3 | TGCGCCAGCAGCCAAGAACTAGCGGGGCAAGAGACCCAGTACTTC | CASSQELAGQETQYF
. | . | TRBJ1-1 | TRBV20-1 | TGCAGTGCTATTCAAAACACTGAAGCTTTCTTT | CSAIQNTEAFF
. | . | TRBJ1-1 | TRBV6-5 | TGTGCCAGCAGTTACTCAGAGGAGGGTACTGAAGCTTTCTTT | CASSYSEEGTEAFF
. | . | TRBJ2-3 | TRBV7-9 | TGTGCCAGCAGCTTAGCCTCACTAGAGACAGATACGCAGTATTTT | CASSLASLETDTQYF
. | . | TRBJ1-1 | TRBV11-2 | TGTGCCAGCAGCTTAGGAATAAATGGGCTCACTGAAGCTTTCTTT | CASSLGINGLTEAFF
. | TRBD1 | TRBJ1-2 | TRBV5-4 | TGTGCCAGCAGCTTGGGGCGACAGGGTTTCTATGGCTACACCTTC | CASSLGRQGFYGYTF
. | TRBD2 | TRBJ2-1 | TRBV19 | TGTGCCAGTAGTATCGAGGCGGGAGCCCCCAATGAGCAGTTCTTC | CASSIEAGAPNEQFF
. | . | TRBJ1-2 | TRBV9 | TGTGCCAGCAGCTCCCGTCAACAGGAAGCCTATGGCTACACCTTC | CASSSRQQEAYGYTF
. | TRBD1 | TRBJ1-2 | TRBV28 | TGTGCCAGCAGTTTCAATTTTAGGGACAGCGCCTATGGCTACACCTTC | CASSFNFRDSAYGYTF
. | TRBD1 | TRBJ2-6 | TRBV7-9 | TGTGCCAGCAGCTTAGGTCGGGACAGAATCTCTGGGGCCAACGTCCTGACTTTC | CASSLGRDRISGANVLTF
. | TRBD2 | TRBJ2-3 | TRBV29-1 | TGCAGCGTATACGGGACTAGTTCAGATACGCAGTATTTT | CSVYGTSSDTQYF
. | TRBD1 | TRBJ2-7 | TRBV4-3 | TGCGCCAGCAGCCCTACCGGGACAGCCTACGAGCAGTACTTC | CASSPTGTAYEQYF
. | TRBD1 | TRBJ2-2 | TRBV10-3 | TGTGCCATCACCAGACAGGGGGGCACCGGGGAGCTGTTTTTT | CAITRQGGTGELFF
. | . | TRBJ2-5 | TRBV6-2/TRBV6-3 | TGTGCCAGCAGTTCTTCCAGGGCCAGGGGTGAAGAGACCCAGTACTTC | CASSSSRARGEETQYF
. | . | TRBJ2-1 | TRBV30 | TGTGCCTGGGGACACGGAGGAGCCTACAATGAGCAGTTCTTC | CAWGHGGAYNEQFF
. | . | TRBJ1-1 | TRBV10-3 | TGTGCCATCAACGGGGGTAGGAACACTGAAGCTTTCTTT | CAINGGRNTEAFF
. | TRBD1 | TRBJ2-1 | TRBV11-2 | TGTGCCAGCAGCTTAATCCGGACAGGGGGACTCTACAATGAGCAGTTCTTC | CASSLIRTGGLYNEQFF
. | . | TRBJ1-1 | TRBV18 | TGTGCCAGCTCACCGGTCGGTGAAGCTTTCTTT | CASSPVGEAFF
. | TRBD2 | TRBJ2-7 | TRBV2 | TGTGCCAGCGCCGCTAGCGGTCCCTACGAGCAGTACTTC | CASAASGPYEQYF
. | TRBD2 | TRBJ2-7 | TRBV4-1 | TGCGCCAGCAGCCCGATACTAGCGGGAGGGCCCCAAAAAGTCTACGAGCAGTACTTC | CASSPILAGGPQKVYEQYF
few | TRBD1 | TRBJ2-2 | TRBV5-1 | TGCGCCAGCAGCCTCCGGACAGGGAGTGACGGGGAGCTGTTTTTT | CASSLRTGSDGELFF
. | . | TRBJ2-1 | TRBV5-1 | TGCGCCAGCAGCCCCTCCCCCCCCTACAATGAGCAGTTCTTC | CASSPSPPYNEQFF
. | . | TRBJ2-3 | TRBV7-3 | TGTGCCAGCAGCTTATTGGGGGGTACCACAGATACGCAGTATTTT | CASSLLGGTTDTQYF
. | TRBD1 | TRBJ1-5 | TRBV7-8 | TGTGCCAGCAGCTCCACGACAGGGGGTTATCAGCCCCAGCATTTT | CASSSTTGGYQPQHF
. | TRBD1 | TRBJ1-1 | TRBV4-3 | TGCGCCAGCAGCCAAGGGACAGGGGTCCGAGCTTTCTTT | CASSQGTGVRAFF
. | . | TRBJ1-6 | TRBV30 | TGTGCCTGGACGCGCGTCTCCTATAATTCACCCCTCCACTTT | CAWTRVSYNSPLHF
. | . | TRBJ2-3 | TRBV5-1 | TGCGCCAGCAGCTTATGGGGCGGGGACACAGATACGCAGTATTTT | CASSLWGGDTDTQYF
. | . | TRBJ2-7 | TRBV27 | TGTGCCAGCAGTCCCCAGGGGCCCTACGAGCAGTACTTC | CASSPQGPYEQYF
. | TRBD1 | TRBJ2-7 | TRBV5-4 | TGTGCCAGCAGCTTGGGGGACAGGGCCTACGAGCAGTACTTC | CASSLGDRAYEQYF
. | TRBD1 | TRBJ1-2 | TRBV29-1 | TGCAGCGTTGACCCGACAGGGTTCTATGGCTACACCTTC | CSVDPTGFYGYTF
once | TRBD2 | TRBJ2-1 | TRBV4-2 | TGTGCCAGCAGCCCTAGCGGGATGTCCTACAATGAGCAGTTCTTC | CASSPSGMSYNEQFF